The 15 T cell receptor beta chains in this list originate from one sample, sequenced in a study of PD-1 blockade in classical Hodgkin lymphoma (dated by TCRdb to 2019 to 2021). Receptors were amplified or captured by the immunoSEQ multiplex PCR assay. TCRdb carries this immuneACCESS record with in-frame sequences only. Its versions omit some clonotypes, under half of them owing to an unresolved V gene in the studies checked, with the rest unexplained. This sample lists approximately 80,000 clones; 75% to 90% were detected once. 20% to 25% of the sample lies in the top ten. Read against the paper, the sample's time point label means: cycle 1 day 1 (C1D1), immediately before nivolumab initiation. Relapse after autologous stem cell transplantation had occurred in all trial patients, and cohorts A, B and C were distinguished by prior brentuximab vedotin exposure. The specimen comprised peripheral blood mononuclear cells (PBMCs), sampled at baseline. Receptors were obtained from a human donor with classical Hodgkin lymphoma.

The chain is built from TRBV21-1 and TRBJ2-4; the table's D call of TRBD2 was not tested on the DNA. TRBV21-1 is a pseudogene locus. The CDR3 covers 16 residues. The CDR3 protein is CASSKSGHRPKNIQYF. The CDR3 DNA follows: TGTGCCAGCAGCAAGAGCGGGCACCGACCCAAAAACATTCAGTACTTC.

The chain has TRBV7-9 and TRBJ2-4, with TRBD2 matching over 8 bases. This CDR3 is 14 amino acids long. Germline V gene sequence: CDR1 SEHNR, CDR2 FQNEAQ (reference sequence). V was pared by 6 bases and J by 8 bases, with 9 bases of the junction left unmatched. Here the CDR3 reads CASRTGPGGDIQYF. The CDR3 DNA is TGTGCCAGCAGAACGGGGCCGGGAGGGGACATTCAGTACTTC.

CDR3 sequence: CASSISGTGNTEAFF. CDR3 nucleotide sequence: TGTGCCAGCAGCATTTCCGGGACAGGGAACACTGAAGCTTTCTTT. This rearrangement joins TRBV28 to TRBJ1-1; 8 bases are a match to TRBD1. CDR3 length equals 15 residues. With 6 bases clipped from V and 1 base from J, the junction kept 7 bases outside the gene matches. Germline lookup yields CDR1 MDHEN and CDR2 SYDVKM.

The chain is built from TRBV5-5 and TRBJ2-7; 7 nucleotides match TRBD1. Germline CDR1 reads SGHKS; CDR2 reads YYEKEE (reference sequence). Losses at the gene ends were 3 bases for V and 2 bases for J; bases not matched to a gene: 5. The CDR3 is made up of 14 amino acids. CDR3 bases: TGTGCCAGCAGCTGGGACAGATCCGCCTACGAGCAGTACTTC. It codes for CASSWDRSAYEQYF.

The V and J genes are TRBV9 and TRBJ2-3; D is uncertain. CDR3 length: 17 residues. CDR1 SGDLS and CDR2 YYNGEE come from the germline V gene. Trimming shortened V by 4 bases and J by 4 bases, and 22 bases separated the two germline ends. This chain's CDR3 is CASSPSGTARSPDTQYF. The CDR3 bases are TGTGCCAGCAGCCCCTCTGGTACGGCTCGATCGCCAGATACGCAGTATTTT.

The rearrangement uses TRBV27 and TRBJ2-2; the D is unclear. Germline CDR1 MNHEY, CDR2 SMNVEV (reference sequence). Trimming removed 6 bases from V and 2 bases from J, with 16 bases in between. This CDR3 has 16 amino acids. CDR3 nucleotide sequence: TGTGCCAGCAGGAGAGACAATCGTGAAAACACCGGGGAGCTGTTTTTT. It translates to CASRRDNRENTGELFF.

This clone was counted only a few times. The same CDR3 can be traced to other DNA sequences in this sample. This sequence joins TRBV6-5 and TRBJ2-7, with D perhaps matching TRBD1 (6 bases). In germline, CDR1 is MNHEY, CDR2 SVGAGI. V was trimmed by 5 bases and J by 4 bases, leaving 9 bases between them. The CDR3 consists of 12 residues. The chain's CDR3 is CASSTRGYEQYF. The CDR3 nucleotides are TGTGCCAGCAGTACGAGGGGGTACGAGCAGTACTTC.

The chain has TRBV6-5 and TRBJ1-1, with D maybe TRBD1 (5 bases). Trimming shortened V by 2 bases and J by 3 bases, and 13 bases separated the two germline ends. The CDR3 is made up of 15 amino acids. The germline V gene encodes CDR1 MNHEY and CDR2 SVGAGI. CDR3 nucleotides: TGTGCCAGCAGTTACGTTGCCGGGGGGGACACTGAAGCTTTCTTT. Amino acid sequence: CASSYVAGGDTEAFF.

The rearrangement uses TRBV28 and TRBJ2-6, with 9 bases matching TRBD1. CDR3 size: 19 residues. The V gene end was trimmed by 6 bases and the J gene end by 0 bases; junction bases not matched to a gene: 12. The V gene's germline CDR1 is MDHEN and CDR2 SYDVKM. The CDR3, as DNA: TGTGCCAGCAGGGTCAAACAGGGGGCGAGGAACTCTGGGGCCAACGTCCTGACTTTC. It codes for CASRVKQGARNSGANVLTF.

This clone was seen once. This chain connects TRBV9 to TRBJ1-3; unclear D gene. With 0 bases removed from V and 0 bases from J, the gap between germline ends came to 13 bases. The CDR3 loop spans 17 amino acids. Germline V gene lookup returns CDR1 SGDLS and CDR2 YYNGEE. The CDR3 spells CASSVGPSGISGNTIYF. CDR3 DNA sequence: TGTGCCAGCAGCGTAGGGCCTTCGGGGATCTCTGGAAACACCATATATTTT.

This chain links TRBV19 with TRBJ1-5; weak D call: TRBD1 (5 bases). This CDR3 has 15 residues. V lost 5 bases and J 0 bases, leaving 11 bases between the germline ends. Germline V gene sequence: CDR1 LNHDA, CDR2 SQIVND (reference sequence). The CDR3 reads CASSPQDYSNQPQHF. The CDR3 DNA is TGTGCCAGTAGTCCACAGGACTATAGCAATCAGCCCCAGCATTTT.

The CDR3 loop is CASSPINRAGAYEQYF. The CDR3 bases are TGTGCCAGCAGCCCAATTAACCGGGCGGGGGCTTACGAGCAGTACTTC. The chain has TRBV11-2 and TRBJ2-7; D might be TRBD2 (7 bases). Trimming shortened V by 5 bases and J by 4 bases, and 21 bases separated the two germline ends. Germline V CDR1 and CDR2: SGHAT, FQNNGV. This CDR3 contains 16 residues.

The V gene is TRBV27, the J gene TRBJ2-3; D might be TRBD2 (6 bases). Germline CDR1 and CDR2: MNHEY and SMNVEV (reference sequence). The CDR3 spans 15 residues. Trimming pared 2 bases from V and 2 bases from J, leaving 11 bases between. CDR3 region: CASSLIGGYTDTQYF. CDR3 DNA sequence: TGTGCCAGCAGTTTAATTGGGGGGTACACAGATACGCAGTATTTT.

V gene TRBV14 combines with J gene TRBJ1-1; D ambiguous. There are 16 residues in the CDR3. V was clipped by 0 bases and J by 2 bases, with 13 bases between them. Looked up from germline, CDR1 is SGHDN and CDR2 is FVKESK. The CDR3 region is CASSQEIGRLNTEAFF. The DNA for the CDR3 is TGTGCCAGCAGCCAAGAGATAGGGCGGCTTAACACTGAAGCTTTCTTT.

The chain employs TRBV10-3 and TRBJ2-1; 12 bases match TRBD2. This CDR3 contains 17 residues. V was clipped by 0 bases and J by 4 bases; unmatched bases: 4. CDR1 is ENHRY and CDR2 is SYGVKD in the germline V gene. CDR3 bases: TGTGCCATCAGTGAGTCGGTTGGACTAGCGGGGTACAATGAGCAGTTCTTC. It specifies CAISESVGLAGYNEQFF.